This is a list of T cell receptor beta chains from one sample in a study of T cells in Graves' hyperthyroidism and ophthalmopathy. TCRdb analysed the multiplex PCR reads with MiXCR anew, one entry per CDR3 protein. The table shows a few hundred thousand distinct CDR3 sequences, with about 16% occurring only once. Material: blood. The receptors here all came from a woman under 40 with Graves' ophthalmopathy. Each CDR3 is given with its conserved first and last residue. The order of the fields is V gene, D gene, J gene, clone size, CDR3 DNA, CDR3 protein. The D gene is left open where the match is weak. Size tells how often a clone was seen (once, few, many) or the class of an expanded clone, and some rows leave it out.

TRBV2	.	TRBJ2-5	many	TGTGCCAGCCTCCGAGGCGGGATGGGGAGACAAGAGACCCAGTACTTC	CASLRGGMGRQETQYF
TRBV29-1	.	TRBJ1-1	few	TGCAGCGTTGGGGGGGAAGTTGGCACTGAAGCTTTCTTT	CSVGGEVGTEAFF
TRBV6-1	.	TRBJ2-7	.	TGTGCCAGCAGTCTCCTAACTGGCGAGCAGTACTTC	CASSLLTGEQYF
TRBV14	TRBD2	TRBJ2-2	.	TGTGCCAGCAGCCAAGCCGACCCGACCGAGGCGGGGGCCGGGGAGCTGTTTTTT	CASSQADPTEAGAGELFF
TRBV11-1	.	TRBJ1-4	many	TGTGCCAGCAGCCGAGGACCGCCCGCAACTAATGAAAAACTGTTTTTT	CASSRGPPATNEKLFF
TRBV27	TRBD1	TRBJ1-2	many	TGTGCCAGCAGTTTACAGGACAGGGGGAGTGGCTACACCTTC	CASSLQDRGSGYTF
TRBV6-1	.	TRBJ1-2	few	TGTGCCAGCAAGACCTCAGAATTCGGTGGCTACACCTTC	CASKTSEFGGYTF
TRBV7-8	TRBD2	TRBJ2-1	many	TGTGCCAGCACTTTAGCGGGAGGGCCGAGGAATGAGCAGTTCTTC	CASTLAGGPRNEQFF
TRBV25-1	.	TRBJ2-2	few	TGTGCCAGCAGCCCCGGCCAGGGTATCCCCGGGGAGCTGTTTTTT	CASSPGQGIPGELFF
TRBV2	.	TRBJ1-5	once	TGTGCCAGCAGTGAAGGGGGGGGCGCAGGCAATCAGCCCCAGCATTTT	CASSEGGGAGNQPQHF
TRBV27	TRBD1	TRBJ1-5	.	TGTGCCAGCAGACAGGGGCGCAATCAGCCCCAGCATTTT	CASRQGRNQPQHF